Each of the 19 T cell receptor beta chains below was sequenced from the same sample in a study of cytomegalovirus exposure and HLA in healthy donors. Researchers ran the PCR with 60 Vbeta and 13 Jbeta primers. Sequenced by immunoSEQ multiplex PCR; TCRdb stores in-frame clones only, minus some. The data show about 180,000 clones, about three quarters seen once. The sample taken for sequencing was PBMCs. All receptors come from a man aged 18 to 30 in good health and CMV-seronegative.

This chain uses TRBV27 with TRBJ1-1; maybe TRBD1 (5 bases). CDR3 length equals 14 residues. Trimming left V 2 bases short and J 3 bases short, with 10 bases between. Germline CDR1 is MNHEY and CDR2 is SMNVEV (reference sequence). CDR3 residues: CASSLMGGDTEAFF. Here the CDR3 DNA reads TGTGCCAGCAGTTTAATGGGGGGTGACACTGAAGCTTTCTTT.

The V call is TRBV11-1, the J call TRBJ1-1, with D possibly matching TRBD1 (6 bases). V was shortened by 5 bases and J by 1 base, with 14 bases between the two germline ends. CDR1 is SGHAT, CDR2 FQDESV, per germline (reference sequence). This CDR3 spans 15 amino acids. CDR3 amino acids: CASSVLEGQNTEAFF. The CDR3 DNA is TGTGCCAGCAGCGTATTAGAGGGACAGAACACTGAAGCTTTCTTT.

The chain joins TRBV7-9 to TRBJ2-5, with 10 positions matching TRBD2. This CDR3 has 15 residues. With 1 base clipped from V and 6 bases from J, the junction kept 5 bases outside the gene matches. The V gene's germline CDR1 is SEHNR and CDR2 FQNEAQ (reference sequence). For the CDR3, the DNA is TGTGCCAGCAGCTTAGAGCGGGGGGGTCTGAAGACCCAGTACTTC. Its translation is CASSLERGGLKTQYF.

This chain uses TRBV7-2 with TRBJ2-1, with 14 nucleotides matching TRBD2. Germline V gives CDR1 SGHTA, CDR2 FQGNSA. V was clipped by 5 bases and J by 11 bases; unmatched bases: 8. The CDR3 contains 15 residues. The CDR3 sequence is CASSRRTSGGTQQFF. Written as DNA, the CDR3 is TGTGCCAGCAGCCGACGGACTAGCGGGGGGACCCAGCAGTTCTTC.

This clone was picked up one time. DNA of the CDR3: TGTGCCATCAGTGAGTCCAGGGACAGGGACATCTATGGCTACACCTTC. Its protein is CAISESRDRDIYGYTF. The chain recombines TRBV10-3 with TRBJ1-2, with 9 bases identical to TRBD1. J was trimmed by 4 bases and V by 0 bases; bases with no gene match: 6. The length of the CDR3 is 16 residues. Germline CDR1 reads ENHRY; CDR2 reads SYGVKD.

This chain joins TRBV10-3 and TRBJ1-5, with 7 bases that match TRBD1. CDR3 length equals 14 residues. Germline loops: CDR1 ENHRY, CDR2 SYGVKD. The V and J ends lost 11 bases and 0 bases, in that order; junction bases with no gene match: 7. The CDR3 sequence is CAGQDSYSNQPQHF. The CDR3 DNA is TGTGCCGGACAGGACAGTTATAGCAATCAGCCCCAGCATTTT.

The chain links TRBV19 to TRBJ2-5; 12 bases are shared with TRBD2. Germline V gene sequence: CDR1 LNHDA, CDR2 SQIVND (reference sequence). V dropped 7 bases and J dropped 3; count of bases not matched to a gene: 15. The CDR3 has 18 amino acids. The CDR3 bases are TGTGCCAGTACCCCCCGGCGACTAGCGGGGGTTACGGAAGAGACCCAGTACTTC. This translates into CASTPRRLAGVTEETQYF. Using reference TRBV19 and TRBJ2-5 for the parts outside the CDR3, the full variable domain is DGGITQSPKYLFRKEGQNVTLSCEQNLNHDAMYWYRQDPGQGLRLIYYSQIVNDFQKGDIAEGYSVSREKKESFPLTVTSAQKNPTAFYLCASTPRRLAGVTEETQYFGPGTRLLVL.

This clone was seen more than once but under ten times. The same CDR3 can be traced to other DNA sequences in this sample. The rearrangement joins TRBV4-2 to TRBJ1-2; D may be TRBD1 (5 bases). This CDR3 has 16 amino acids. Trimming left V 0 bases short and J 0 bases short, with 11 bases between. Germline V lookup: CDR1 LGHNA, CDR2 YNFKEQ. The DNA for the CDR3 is TGTGCCAGCAGCCAAGAGGAGGGGTCGGCTAACTATGGCTACACCTTC. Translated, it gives CASSQEEGSANYGYTF.

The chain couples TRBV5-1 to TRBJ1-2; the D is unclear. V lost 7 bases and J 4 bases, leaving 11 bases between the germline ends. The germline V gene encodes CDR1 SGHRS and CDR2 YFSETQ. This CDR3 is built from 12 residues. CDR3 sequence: CASRGSFYGYTF. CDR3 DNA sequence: TGCGCCAGCCGAGGGAGCTTCTATGGCTACACCTTC.

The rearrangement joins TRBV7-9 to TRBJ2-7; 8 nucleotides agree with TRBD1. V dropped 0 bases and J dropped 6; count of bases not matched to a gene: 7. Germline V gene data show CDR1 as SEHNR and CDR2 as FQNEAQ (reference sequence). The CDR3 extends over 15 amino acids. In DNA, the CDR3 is TGTGCCAGCAGCTTAGCGTCGGGACAGGCCCTCGAGCAGTACTTC. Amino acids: CASSLASGQALEQYF.

CDR3 in DNA: TGTGCCAGCAGCCCACAGCGGGGGGGCCGAACAGATACGCAGTATTTT. Translated, it gives CASSPQRGGRTDTQYF. The V and J genes are TRBV7-9 and TRBJ2-3, with TRBD2 matching over 10 bases. CDR1 is SEHNR and CDR2 is FQNEAQ in the germline V gene (reference sequence). With 5 bases clipped from V and 3 bases from J, the junction kept 8 bases outside the gene matches. The CDR3 consists of 16 residues.

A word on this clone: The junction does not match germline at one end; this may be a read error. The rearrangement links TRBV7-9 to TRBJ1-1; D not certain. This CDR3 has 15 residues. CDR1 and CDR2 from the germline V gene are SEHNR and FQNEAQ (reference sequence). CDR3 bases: TGTTCCAGCAACTTCTATGCCCCAGGGAACACTGAAGCTTTCTTT. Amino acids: CSSNFYAPGNTEAFF.

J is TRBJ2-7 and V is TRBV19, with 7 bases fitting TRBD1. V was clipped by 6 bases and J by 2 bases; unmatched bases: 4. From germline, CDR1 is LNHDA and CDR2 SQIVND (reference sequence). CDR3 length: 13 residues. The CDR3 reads CASRRTGTYEQYF. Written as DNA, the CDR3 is TGTGCCAGTAGGCGGACAGGCACCTACGAGCAGTACTTC.

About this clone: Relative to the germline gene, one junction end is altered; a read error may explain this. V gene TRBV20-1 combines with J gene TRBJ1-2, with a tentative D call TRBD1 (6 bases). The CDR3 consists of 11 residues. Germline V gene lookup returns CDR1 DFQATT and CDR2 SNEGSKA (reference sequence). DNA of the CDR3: TGCAGTGCTAGTACCACAGGGAGCTACCCCTTC. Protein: CSASTTGSYPF.

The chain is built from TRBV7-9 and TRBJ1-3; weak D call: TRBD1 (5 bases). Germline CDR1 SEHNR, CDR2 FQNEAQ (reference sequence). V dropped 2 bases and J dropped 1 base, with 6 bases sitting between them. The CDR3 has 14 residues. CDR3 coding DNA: TGTGCCAGCAGCTTACGGGGGTCTGGAAACACCATATATTTT. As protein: CASSLRGSGNTIYF.

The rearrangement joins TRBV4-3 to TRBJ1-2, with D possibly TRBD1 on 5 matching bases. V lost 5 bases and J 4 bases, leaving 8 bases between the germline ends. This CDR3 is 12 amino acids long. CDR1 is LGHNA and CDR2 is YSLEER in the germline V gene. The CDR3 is CASSGATYGYTF. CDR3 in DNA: TGCGCCAGCAGCGGGGCAACCTATGGCTACACCTTC.

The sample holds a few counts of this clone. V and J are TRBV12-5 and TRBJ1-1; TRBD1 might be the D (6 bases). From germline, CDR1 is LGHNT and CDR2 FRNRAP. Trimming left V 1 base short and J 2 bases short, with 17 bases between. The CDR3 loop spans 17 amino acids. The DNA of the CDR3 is TGTGCTAGTGGTTTGGGAGAGGGGGACGGAGCAAACACTGAAGCTTTCTTT. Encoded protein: CASGLGEGDGANTEAFF.

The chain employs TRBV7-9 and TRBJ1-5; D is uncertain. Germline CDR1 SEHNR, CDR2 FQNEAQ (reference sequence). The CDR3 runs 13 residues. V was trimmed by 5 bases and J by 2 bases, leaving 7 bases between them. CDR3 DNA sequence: TGTGCCAGCAGCCTAAGTGGCAATCAGCCCCAGCATTTT. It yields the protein CASSLSGNQPQHF.

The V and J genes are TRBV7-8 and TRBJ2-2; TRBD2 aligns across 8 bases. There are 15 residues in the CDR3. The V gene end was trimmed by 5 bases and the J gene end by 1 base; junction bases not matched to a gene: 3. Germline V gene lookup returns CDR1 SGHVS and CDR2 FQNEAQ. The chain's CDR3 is CASSKSGGNTGELFF. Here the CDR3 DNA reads TGTGCCAGCAGCAAAAGCGGGGGGAACACCGGGGAGCTGTTTTTT.